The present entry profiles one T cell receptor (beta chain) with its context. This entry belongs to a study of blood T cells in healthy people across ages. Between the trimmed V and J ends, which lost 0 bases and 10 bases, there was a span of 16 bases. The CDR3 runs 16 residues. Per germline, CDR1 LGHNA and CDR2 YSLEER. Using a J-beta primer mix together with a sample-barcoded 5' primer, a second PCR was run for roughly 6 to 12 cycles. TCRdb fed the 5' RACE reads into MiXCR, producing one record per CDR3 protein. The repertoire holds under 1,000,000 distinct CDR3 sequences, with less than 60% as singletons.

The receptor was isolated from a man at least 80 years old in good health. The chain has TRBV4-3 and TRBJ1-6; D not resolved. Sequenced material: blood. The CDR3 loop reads CASSQDEGPRFSPLHF. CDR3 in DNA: TGCGCCAGCAGCCAAGATGAGGGTCCACGGTTCTCACCCCTCCACTTT.